These 27 T cell receptor beta chains were all obtained from the same sample, sequenced in a study of beta chain features in type 1 diabetes. Isolated RNA was reverse transcribed in full, so expressed TCRB transcripts were sequenced. Profiled with immunoSEQ multiplex PCR; TCRdb holds only in-frame clones, not every one. Of about 240,000 clones in the sample, about 25% were seen once. Sequencing was performed on central memory CD4+ T cells from blood. These receptors came from a man aged 25-45 years in good health.

This clone was counted a few times. Since a far larger clone is one base different, this is likely a read error. Within the sample, other DNA sequences also encode this same CDR3. The chain carries TRBV5-6 and TRBJ2-5; no clear D gene. V dropped 0 bases and J dropped 3 bases, with 0 bases sitting between them. The CDR3 runs to 11 residues. Germline V gene lookup returns CDR1 SGHDT and CDR2 YYEEEE. The CDR3 coding sequence is TGTGCCAGCAGCTTGGAAGAGACCCAGTACTTC. As protein: CASSLEETQYF.

Points on this clone: Other DNA sequences in the sample encode the same CDR3. The chain recombines TRBV10-3 with TRBJ2-3; D is undetermined. The V gene's germline CDR1 is ENHRY and CDR2 SYGVKD. Trimming stripped 2 bases from V and 0 bases from J, with 6 bases between. There are 14 residues in the CDR3. CDR3 in DNA: TGTGCCATCAGTGAGGTGGCAAGCACAGATACGCAGTATTTT. Protein sequence: CAISEVASTDTQYF.

This clone was seen at least ten times. The chain is built from TRBV7-9 and TRBJ2-2; the D is unclear. The CDR3 is 15 residues long. Trimming took 1 base from V and 4 from J, leaving 10 bases between them. From germline, CDR1 is SEHNR and CDR2 FQNEAQ (reference sequence). The CDR3 loop is CASSLGGLGTGELFF. CDR3 in DNA: TGTGCCAGCAGCTTAGGAGGATTGGGCACCGGGGAGCTGTTTTTT.

The chain carries TRBV2 and TRBJ1-2, with 7 bases lining up with TRBD1. The CDR3 loop spans 12 amino acids. V lost 8 bases, J lost 7 bases, and 7 bases stayed unmatched. Germline V gene lookup returns CDR1 SNHLY and CDR2 FYNNEI. As DNA, the CDR3 is TGTGCCAGCGGGACAGCCACCCCTGGCTACACCTTC. It is translated as CASGTATPGYTF.

This clone was picked up a small number of times. J is TRBJ2-1 and V is TRBV15; TRBD2 matches 7 bases. This CDR3 region has 15 residues. The V gene end was trimmed by 2 bases and the J gene end by 9 bases; junction bases not matched to a gene: 10. The germline CDR1 and CDR2 sequences are LNHNV and YYDKDF (reference sequence). The chain's CDR3 is CATSRQQGGFSEQFF. CDR3 coding DNA: TGTGCCACCAGCAGACAGCAGGGAGGGTTCAGTGAGCAGTTCTTC.

A few counts support this clone. The chain combines TRBV28 with TRBJ2-2; 7 bases match TRBD2. V was pared by 6 bases and J by 4 bases, with 11 bases of the junction left unmatched. The CDR3 is 16 amino acids. Germline values: CDR1 MDHEN, CDR2 SYDVKM. The DNA for the CDR3 is TGTGCCAGCAGGCCGGTGGGTCCGGGAGGCACCGGGGAGCTGTTTTTT. Translation gives CASRPVGPGGTGELFF.

This clone has more than one count but fewer than ten. This chain uses TRBV5-4 with TRBJ2-5, with 15 bases matching TRBD2. V was clipped by 4 bases and J by 1 base; unmatched bases: 8. The CDR3 spans 18 residues. Per germline, CDR1 SGHNT and CDR2 YYREEE (reference sequence). The CDR3 spells CASSIGLAGGDFQETQYF. DNA of the CDR3: TGTGCCAGCAGCATCGGACTAGCGGGGGGGGACTTCCAAGAGACCCAGTACTTC.

The V call is TRBV15, the J call TRBJ2-3, with D possibly matching TRBD2 (5 bases). Germline V lookup: CDR1 LNHNV, CDR2 YYDKDF (reference sequence). The CDR3 extends over 15 amino acids. The ends were cut back, 5 bases at V and 4 bases at J, with 16 bases in the middle. CDR3 nucleotides: TGTGCCACCAGCCGCGACCGTGGCGGGCCAGATACGCAGTATTTT. Protein: CATSRDRGGPDTQYF.

This clone was seen only a few times. This specimen includes other DNA sequences encoding the same CDR3. The V call is TRBV7-2, the J call TRBJ1-1; D uncertain. The CDR3 consists of 13 residues. The ends were cut back, 6 bases at V and 5 bases at J, with 13 bases in the middle. The germline V gene has CDR1 SGHTA and CDR2 FQGNSA. The CDR3 loop is CASSLYGRTEAFF. CDR3 nucleotide sequence: TGTGCCAGCAGTCTCTACGGCCGGACTGAAGCTTTCTTT. Complete variable domain (other parts from reference TRBV7-2 and TRBJ1-1): GAGVSQSPSNKVTEKGKDVELRCDPISGHTALYWYRQSLGQGLEFLIYFQGNSAPDKSGLPSDRFSAERTGGSVSTLTIQRTQQEDSAVYLCASSLYGRTEAFFGQGTRLTVV.

This clone has only a few counts. Mismatch with germline at one junction end may stem from a read error. The rearrangement uses TRBV11-3 and TRBJ2-1, with 7 bases aligning to TRBD2. Germline CDR1 and CDR2: SGHNT and YENEEA. This CDR3 has 15 residues. The CDR3 bases are TGTGCCAGCAGCCTAGAGGGCGGGGGCTACAATGAGCAGTTCTTC. Encoded protein: CASSLEGGGYNEQFF.

The chain couples TRBV29-1 to TRBJ1-5; TRBD1 matches 9 bases. The V and J ends lost 4 bases and 1 base, in that order; junction bases with no gene match: 2. The CDR3 loop spans 14 amino acids. The V gene's germline CDR1 is SQVTM and CDR2 ANQGSEA. In nucleotides, the CDR3 is TGCAGCGTTGGGACAGGGGCGAGCAATCAGCCCCAGCATTTT. This translates into CSVGTGASNQPQHF.

This clone was observed a few times. V is TRBV2 and J is TRBJ1-6, with D unresolved. The CDR3 length is 11 residues. CDR1 is SNHLY, CDR2 FYNNEI, per germline. Between the trimmed V and J ends, which lost 3 bases and 7 bases, there was a span of 1 base. The CDR3 DNA is TGTGCCAGCAGTGACAATTCACCCCTCCACTTT. Its protein is CASSDNSPLHF.

V usage is TRBV27 and J usage is TRBJ1-1; D gene uncertain. Germline CDR1 MNHEY, CDR2 SMNVEV (reference sequence). CDR3 length: 13 amino acids. Trimming removed 4 bases at V and 1 base at J, with 7 bases between. CDR3 DNA sequence: TGTGCCAGCAGTTACATAAGGAACACTGAAGCTTTCTTT. Amino acid sequence: CASSYIRNTEAFF.

On this clone itself: The same CDR3 can be traced to other DNA sequences in this sample. The CDR3 loop is CASSPRQDTEAFF. The CDR3 DNA sequence: TGTGCCAGCTCACCCCGACAGGACACTGAAGCTTTCTTT. The chain recombines TRBV18 with TRBJ1-1; maybe TRBD1 (6 bases). The germline V gene has CDR1 KGHSH and CDR2 LQKENI. The CDR3 runs to 13 residues. V dropped 3 bases and J dropped 3 bases, with 8 bases sitting between them.

The V and J genes are TRBV6-1 and TRBJ2-1, with 9 bases that match TRBD2. The CDR3 has 15 amino acids. V dropped 10 bases and J dropped 6; count of bases not matched to a gene: 13. The germline V gene has CDR1 MNHNS and CDR2 SASEGT. The CDR3 spells CATAKVLAGSNEQFF. The CDR3 DNA follows: TGTGCCACAGCAAAGGTTCTAGCGGGAAGCAATGAGCAGTTCTTC.

This clone was seen more than once but under ten times. The chain links TRBV29-1 to TRBJ1-1; D is ambiguous. The germline V and J ends were trimmed by 1 base and 0 bases, with 6 bases remaining between them. Germline CDR1 is SQVTM and CDR2 is ANQGSEA. The CDR3 loop spans 13 amino acids. The CDR3 loop reads CSVEGVLNTEAFF. DNA of the CDR3: TGCAGCGTTGAAGGGGTTTTGAACACTGAAGCTTTCTTT.

The V and J genes are TRBV5-1 and TRBJ1-2; D possibly corresponds to TRBD1 (5 bases). With 5 bases removed from V and 3 bases from J, the gap between germline ends came to 11 bases. The germline CDR1 and CDR2 sequences are SGHRS and YFSETQ. The CDR3 covers 13 residues. Here the CDR3 reads CASSLDSYYGYTF. CDR3 sequence (DNA): TGCGCCAGCAGTTTAGACAGTTACTATGGCTACACCTTC. Full variable domain (remainder filled in from reference TRBV5-1 and TRBJ1-2): KAGVTQTPRYLIKTRGQQVTLSCSPISGHRSVSWYQQTPGQGLQFLFEYFSETQRNKGNFPGRFSGRQFSNSRSEMNVSTLELGDSALYLCASSLDSYYGYTFGSGTRLTVV.

V gene TRBV30 combines with J gene TRBJ2-7; 7 bases map to TRBD1. CDR3 length: 13 amino acids. Looked up from germline, CDR1 is GTSNPN and CDR2 is SVGIG (reference sequence). Trimming cost V 1 base and J 5 bases; bases outside gene matches: 5. The CDR3 nucleotides read TGTGCCTGGAGTGGACAGGGTTTACACGAGCAGTACTTC. Translation gives CAWSGQGLHEQYF. Using reference TRBV30 and TRBJ2-7 for the parts outside the CDR3, the full variable domain is SQTIHQWPATLVQPVGSPLSLECTVEGTSNPNLYWYRQAAGRGLQLLFYSVGIGQISSEVPQNLSASRPQDRQFILSSKKLLLSDSGFYLCAWSGQGLHEQYFGPGTRLTVT.

With respect to this clone: Within the sample, other DNA sequences also encode this same CDR3. The rearrangement joins TRBV30 to TRBJ1-5, with D possibly matching TRBD1 (5 bases). Germline CDR1 reads GTSNPN; CDR2 reads SVGIG (reference sequence). Trimming pared 3 bases from V and 4 bases from J, leaving 13 bases between. The CDR3 runs to 14 residues. In nucleotides, the CDR3 is TGTGCCTGGAGCGCCGGGACGGTAAATCAGCCCCAGCATTTT. Its translation: CAWSAGTVNQPQHF.

The V and J genes are TRBV10-3 and TRBJ2-3; 7 bases are shared with TRBD2. Unmatched junction bases numbered 7, after V lost 6 bases and J lost 4 bases. Germline-derived CDR1 and CDR2 are ENHRY and SYGVKD. This CDR3 has 14 amino acids. CDR3 DNA: TGTGCCATCAGAAGCGGGAAATCGGCAGATACGCAGTATTTT. This codes for CAIRSGKSADTQYF.

In DNA, the CDR3 is TGCGCCAGCAGCTTGGCCGGGACAGGAACCTACGAGCAGTACTTC. Residues: CASSLAGTGTYEQYF. This chain links TRBV5-1 with TRBJ2-7; 8 bases fit TRBD1. The germline CDR1 and CDR2 sequences are SGHRS and YFSETQ. CDR3 length: 15 residues. Trimming at V came to 0 bases and at J to 2 bases, leaving 4 bases not matched to a gene.

The V and J genes are TRBV5-1 and TRBJ2-1; D may correspond to TRBD1 or TRBD2 (5 bases each). The CDR3 covers 14 residues. The V end was cut by 2 bases, the J end by 7 bases, with 13 bases between. CDR1 and CDR2 (germline): SGHRS, YFSETQ. In nucleotides, the CDR3 is TGCGCCAGCAGCTTCGGGACGTTGGGAAATGAGCAGTTCTTC. As protein: CASSFGTLGNEQFF.

Details on this clone: At one end the junction does not follow the germline gene, possibly because of a read error. The chain uses TRBV2 and TRBJ2-7; the match to TRBD2 covers 14 bases. The length of the CDR3 is 15 residues. The V gene's germline CDR1 is SNHLY and CDR2 FYNNEI. The CDR3 protein is CASRRSSGLAGEGGF. The CDR3, as DNA: TGTGCCAGCAGACGGAGCTCGGGACTAGCGGGAGAAGGAGGGTTC.

The V gene is TRBV6-1, the J gene TRBJ1-2, with TRBD1 as a possible D gene (5 bases). Trimming pared 10 bases from V and 8 bases from J, leaving 23 bases between. Germline CDR1 MNHNS, CDR2 SASEGT. This CDR3 region has 14 residues. The CDR3 here is CATWLAGSERGYTF. CDR3 DNA: TGTGCCACGTGGTTGGCAGGGTCGGAAAGGGGCTACACCTTC.

The V gene is TRBV18, the J gene TRBJ2-1, with D unresolved. The V end was cut by 6 bases, the J end by 6 bases, with 18 bases between. Germline V gene data show CDR1 as KGHSH and CDR2 as LQKENI. CDR3 length: 15 amino acids. The CDR3 reads CASSDKDGDRNEQFF. Here the CDR3 DNA reads TGTGCCAGCTCCGACAAAGACGGAGACCGCAATGAGCAGTTCTTC.

This clone was counted many times. Additional DNA sequences in this sample encode the identical CDR3. The chain links TRBV7-9 to TRBJ2-3; the match to TRBD2 covers 12 bases. Losses at the gene ends were 4 bases for V and 0 bases for J; bases not matched to a gene: 5. Germline V gene sequence: CDR1 SEHNR, CDR2 FQNEAQ (reference sequence). The CDR3 runs to 17 residues. CDR3 amino acids: CASSSTSGGASTDTQYF. DNA of the CDR3: TGTGCCAGCAGCTCGACTAGCGGGGGTGCTAGCACAGATACGCAGTATTTT.

This clone was observed many times. V and J are TRBV18 and TRBJ2-5, with D possibly being TRBD2 (5 bases). V was clipped by 4 bases and J by 4 bases, with 16 bases between them. CDR1 and CDR2 from the germline V gene are KGHSH and LQKENI. This CDR3 spans 15 amino acids. The CDR3 loop is CASSREFGSTETQYF. CDR3 nucleotide sequence: TGTGCCAGCTCACGTGAGTTTGGGAGCACAGAGACCCAGTACTTC.